The TCR beta chain described here comes from a study of blood T cell repertoires in COVID-19. V dropped 4 bases and J dropped 5; count of bases not matched to a gene: 9. Per the germline V gene, CDR1 is MGHRA and CDR2 is YSYEKL. The CDR3 length is 16 residues. Enrollees, about 18 to 89 years old, lived in approximately 24 US areas. Self-reported history from a screening survey and questionnaire set each donor's cohort. All recovered Cohort 3 donors got two negative PCRs, got clearance, or saw symptom resolution. The protocol was immunoSEQ multiplex PCR, while the TCRdb copy is restricted to in-frame clones and leaves out a portion. The profile shows fewer than 350,000 clones, 80% to 90% of them singletons.

Sequenced: PBMCs or T cells enriched from blood (not recorded which). The V gene is TRBV4-1, the J gene TRBJ1-4; TRBD1 matches at 8 bases. The sequence was obtained from a man under 40 who had recovered from COVID-19. In DNA, the CDR3 is TGCGCCAGCAGCCTTTACGACAGGGGTTCGAATGAAAAACTGTTTTTT. Protein: CASSLYDRGSNEKLFF.